This is a list of T cell receptor beta chains from one sample in a study of tumor-infiltrating lymphocytes in localized non-small cell lung cancer. The repertoire was sequenced with immunoSEQ multiplex PCR; TCRdb's copy has only in-frame clones and lacks some. The top ten hold 6.5% of the sample, which has under 20,000 clones, around two thirds seen once. What was sequenced was lung tumor tissue. These receptors were taken from a human donor with non-small cell lung cancer. The CDR3 runs from the conserved cysteine through the conserved F or W. The D gene is left open where the match is weak.

>TRBV9|TRBD2
CASSVLAGGLDTQYF
>TRBV5-4|.
CASSLGQPFYGYTF
>TRBV9|.
CASSVAGAEHTEAFF
>TRBV19|.
CASHPTSNTGELFF
>TRBV7-2|.
CASSLARGSTNTQYF
>TRBV9|.
CASSVAGSGSTDTQYF
>TRBV5-1|.
CASSLLGAPNEKLFF
>TRBV11-2|TRBD1
CASSVDRGDYGYTF
>TRBV27|TRBD1
CASSFLPTGEGNQPQHF
>TRBV19|TRBD2
CASSPVGGVRLFF
>TRBV12-5|TRBD1
CASGPPYAGTGGTGELFF
>TRBV2|.
CASSTTGPLTLHF
>TRBV7-9|.
CASSAGTVYNSPLHF
>TRBV4-3|TRBD1
CASSQDPGQGAGELFF
>TRBV5-1|TRBD2
CASSLWTSGRADEQFF
>TRBV5-1|.
CASTSGELTYEQYF
>TRBV11-2|.
CASSRRGGRTEAFF